This is a list of T cell receptor beta chains from one sample in a study of T cell repertoires in cytomegalovirus infection. TCRdb reprocessed the reads with MiXCR, giving one entry per CDR3 protein. The data show under 350,000 distinct CDR3 sequences, roughly a fifth seen once. Which antigens these TCRs recognize remains unknown. Specimen: cultured PBMCs, collected from culture after CMV antigen stimulation. The receptors here all came from a human donor in good health (CMV status not recorded). Some clones in this sample may be carry-over from other donors' samples. Each CDR3 is given with its conserved first and last residue. A D gene is named only where the DNA matches it firmly. The size field is filled for only some rows; it gives once, few, many or a size class.

DNA | CDR3 | D | J | V | size | length
TGTGCCAGCAGCTTAGTCCAACAGCCCCAGCATTTT | CASSLVQQPQHF | NA | TRBJ1-5 | TRBV7-9 | NA | 12
TGTGCCAGCAGATTCGAACCCAGTGGGGTCAATGGATCACCCCTCCACTTT | CASRFEPSGVNGSPLHF | NA | TRBJ1-6 | TRBV27 | NA | 17
TGCGCCAGCAGCCAAGAATACGACTACAATGAGCAGTTCTTC | CASSQEYDYNEQFF | NA | TRBJ2-1 | TRBV4-3 | NA | 14
TGCAGTGCTAGCATCCTAGTGGCCTACAATGAGCAGTTCTTC | CSASILVAYNEQFF | NA | TRBJ2-1 | TRBV20-1 | NA | 14
TGTGCCAGCAGTTTAAGACTAGCTGGTCAAGATACGCAGTATTTT | CASSLRLAGQDTQYF | TRBD2 | TRBJ2-3 | TRBV27 | NA | 15
TGTGCCAGCACCACTGGGGGGACCATTAACTATCTTGAGCAGTTCTTC | CASTTGGTINYLEQFF | NA | TRBJ2-1 | TRBV7-2 | NA | 16
TGTGCCAGCAGTTTAATACCGGGACAGGCAATGGGTACGCAGTATTTT | CASSLIPGQAMGTQYF | TRBD1 | TRBJ2-3 | TRBV7-2 | many | 16
TGCGCCAGCAGCCAAGCAAATATGGGACTAGCGGGAGGGAATGAGCAGTTCTTC | CASSQANMGLAGGNEQFF | TRBD2 | TRBJ2-1 | TRBV4-1 | many | 18
TGTGCTAGTGGTCCAGGGGGCCACAATCAGCCCCAGCATTTT | CASGPGGHNQPQHF | TRBD1 | TRBJ1-5 | TRBV12-5 | few | 14
TGTGCCAGCAGCTTAGCTACGGGTCCGAGCTCCTACGAGCAGTACTTC | CASSLATGPSSYEQYF | NA | TRBJ2-7 | TRBV7-6 | few | 16
TGTGCCAGCAGCACTCTAGTAGCACTCGGGAATGAGCAGTTCTTC | CASSTLVALGNEQFF | NA | TRBJ2-1 | TRBV7-2 | many | 15
TGTGCCAGCAGCCCAGACAGTTTCAATCAGCCCCAGCATTTT | CASSPDSFNQPQHF | NA | TRBJ1-5 | TRBV7-2 | many | 14
TGTGCCAGCAGCAACCCCCGAGACAGCTTCCGGCACTCTGGGGCCAACGTCCTGACTTTC | CASSNPRDSFRHSGANVLTF | NA | TRBJ2-6 | TRBV7-2 | many | 20
TGTGCCATCAGTGGGACTAGCCTCCGGGAGACCCAGTACTTC | CAISGTSLRETQYF | TRBD2 | TRBJ2-5 | TRBV10-3 | many | 14
TGTGCCAGCAGCGTACGAGGGATTAATTCACCCCTCCACTTT | CASSVRGINSPLHF | NA | TRBJ1-6 | TRBV9 | few | 14
TGTGCCAGCAGCTTAGTTTCGGGCGGGCCCCAAGAGACCCAGTACTTC | CASSLVSGGPQETQYF | NA | TRBJ2-5 | TRBV7-6 | many | 16
TGTGCCAGCAGTTACCGTACAGGGCGAGGGAACACTGAAGCTTTCTTT | CASSYRTGRGNTEAFF | NA | TRBJ1-1 | TRBV6-5 | few | 16
TGCGCCAGCAGCCAAGATGTTAAAGATAATCAGCCCCAGCATTTT | CASSQDVKDNQPQHF | NA | TRBJ1-5 | TRBV4-3 | NA | 15
TGTGCCAGCAGTTTCGGGGGACCCAAGTACGAGCAGTACTTC | CASSFGGPKYEQYF | NA | TRBJ2-7 | TRBV27 | few | 14
TGTGCCAGCAGCCTCCTCGGTGGCTACACCTTC | CASSLLGGYTF | NA | TRBJ1-2 | TRBV7-2 | NA | 11
TGTGCCAGCAGTTGGACTAGCGGGAGGGGGGATGAGCAGTTCTTC | CASSWTSGRGDEQFF | TRBD2 | TRBJ2-1 | TRBV27 | few | 15
TGTGCCAGCAGCTTGCAACACTCCGGGGGGGAGCAGTTCTTC | CASSLQHSGGEQFF | TRBD2 | TRBJ2-1 | TRBV7-9 | few | 14
TGTGCCAGCAGTCCTGGGGGATGGAGCATTCAGTACTTC | CASSPGGWSIQYF | NA | TRBJ2-4 | TRBV12-3/TRBV12-4 | NA | 13
TGCGCCAGCAGCCAAGAGGCGGGAGAGTACACCGGGGAGCTGTTTTTT | CASSQEAGEYTGELFF | TRBD2 | TRBJ2-2 | TRBV4-3 | few | 16
TGTGCCAGCAGCCCCGCGGGGCGCGCCCACAATGAGCAGTTCTTC | CASSPAGRAHNEQFF | NA | TRBJ2-1 | TRBV7-8 | NA | 15
TGCGCCAGCAGCCAACAGGACAGGGAGAACACTGAAGCTTTCTTT | CASSQQDRENTEAFF | TRBD1 | TRBJ1-1 | TRBV4-1 | many | 15
TGTGCCAGCAGCGGCCTGACTAGCGCCGTTCTTAGCTCCTACAATGAGCAGTTCTTC | CASSGLTSAVLSSYNEQFF | TRBD2 | TRBJ2-1 | TRBV5-6 | NA | 19
TGTGCCAGCAGCCAAGATGGAGGGGCAGAGACCCAGTACTTC | CASSQDGGAETQYF | NA | TRBJ2-5 | TRBV3-1 | NA | 14
TGTGCCAGCAGACTAGCGGGAGATAATGAGCAGTTCTTC | CASRLAGDNEQFF | TRBD2 | TRBJ2-1 | TRBV2 | few | 13
TGTGCCAGCAGTTTAGCTCTGGGTAGCGGGAACGAGGATACGCAGTATTTT | CASSLALGSGNEDTQYF | TRBD2 | TRBJ2-3 | TRBV12-3/TRBV12-4 | NA | 17
TGTGCCAGCAGCTTAGGGGCCGGGACAGGGGTCTACGAGCAGTACTTC | CASSLGAGTGVYEQYF | TRBD1 | TRBJ2-7 | TRBV11-1 | NA | 16
TGTGCCAGCAGCTTAGGTAGTAGAGCCTCGAACACTGAAGCTTTCTTT | CASSLGSRASNTEAFF | NA | TRBJ1-1 | TRBV7-6 | many | 16
TGTGCCAGCGGCTCCCAAATGGCCTCCGAGCAGTACTTC | CASGSQMASEQYF | NA | TRBJ2-7 | TRBV6-6 | NA | 13
TGCGCCAGCAGCCAAGATCTAGCGGGAGGGCCAGATACGCAGTATTTT | CASSQDLAGGPDTQYF | TRBD2 | TRBJ2-3 | TRBV4-3 | few | 16
TGTGCCAGTAGTCGAATGGACAGGGGCATGAACACTGAAGCTTTCTTT | CASSRMDRGMNTEAFF | TRBD1 | TRBJ1-1 | TRBV19 | NA | 16
TGTGCCAGCAGCGCGGATTCCTCCCAAGAGACCCAGTACTTC | CASSADSSQETQYF | NA | TRBJ2-5 | TRBV9 | NA | 14
TGCGCCAGCAGCCAAGGCTCCGGAGCGGCGGAGACCCAGTACTTC | CASSQGSGAAETQYF | NA | TRBJ2-5 | TRBV4-3 | NA | 15
TGTGCCAGCAGCGAATCGGGGGCGAGGGGCTACACCTTC | CASSESGARGYTF | NA | TRBJ1-2 | TRBV4-2 | few | 13
TGCGCCAGCAGCTTGGGGGCGACGAAAGAAGCTTTCTTT | CASSLGATKEAFF | NA | TRBJ1-1 | TRBV5-1 | NA | 13
TGCAGTGCTCCCGGCGGCACAGATACGCAGTATTTT | CSAPGGTDTQYF | NA | TRBJ2-3 | TRBV20-1 | few | 12
TGTGCCAGCAGTCCGCCACTAAATCCCTACAATGAGCAGTTCTTC | CASSPPLNPYNEQFF | NA | TRBJ2-1 | TRBV27 | NA | 15
TGTGCCAGCAGACGGATTCCAACTAATGAAAAACTGTTTTTT | CASRRIPTNEKLFF | NA | TRBJ1-4 | TRBV7-6 | many | 14
TGTGCCACTGGGGACAGGGAATCCTATGGCTACACCTTC | CATGDRESYGYTF | TRBD1 | TRBJ1-2 | TRBV19 | few | 13
TGTGCCAGTAGTATAGATCTGCTAGGATCCTACGAGCAGTACTTC | CASSIDLLGSYEQYF | NA | TRBJ2-7 | TRBV19 | few | 15
TGTGCCAGCGGCCGAGAAGGAGCTGGGGCCAACGTCCTGACTTTC | CASGREGAGANVLTF | NA | TRBJ2-6 | TRBV27 | NA | 15
TGTGCCAGCAGCGCATGGATCGGGGGGGGCCGCACCGGGGAGCTGTTTTTT | CASSAWIGGGRTGELFF | TRBD2 | TRBJ2-2 | TRBV9 | NA | 17
TGTGCCAGCACACTCGGGACAGGGATGTCTGGGGAGCTGTTTTTT | CASTLGTGMSGELFF | TRBD1 | TRBJ2-2 | TRBV12-3/TRBV12-4 | NA | 15
TGTGCCAGCAGCTTAGGCACTCATGGGACACCCGTTAGGGGCACTGAAGCTTTCTTT | CASSLGTHGTPVRGTEAFF | NA | TRBJ1-1 | TRBV7-2 | NA | 19
TGCAGTGCTTCAGGACTAGCGGGAGGGCCTTCTAGCACAGATACGCAGTATTTT | CSASGLAGGPSSTDTQYF | TRBD2 | TRBJ2-3 | TRBV20-1 | NA | 18
TGTGCCAGCAGCTTAAAGAGGTGGGAGACCCAGTACTTC | CASSLKRWETQYF | NA | TRBJ2-5 | TRBV11-3 | NA | 13